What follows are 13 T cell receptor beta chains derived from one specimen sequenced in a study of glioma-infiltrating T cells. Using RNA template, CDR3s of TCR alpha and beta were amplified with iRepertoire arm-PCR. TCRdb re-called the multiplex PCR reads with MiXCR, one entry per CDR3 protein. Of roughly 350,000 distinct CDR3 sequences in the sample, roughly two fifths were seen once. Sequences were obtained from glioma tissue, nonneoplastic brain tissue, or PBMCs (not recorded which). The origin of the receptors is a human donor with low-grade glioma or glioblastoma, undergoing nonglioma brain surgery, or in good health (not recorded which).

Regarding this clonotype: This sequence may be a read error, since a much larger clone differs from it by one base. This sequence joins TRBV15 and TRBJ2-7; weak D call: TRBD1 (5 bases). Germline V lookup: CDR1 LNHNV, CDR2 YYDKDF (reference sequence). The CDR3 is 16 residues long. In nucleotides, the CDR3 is TGTGCCACCAGCTCCCCGAGTGGCAGGGTACCCTACGAGCAGCACTTC. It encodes CATSSPSGRVPYEQHF. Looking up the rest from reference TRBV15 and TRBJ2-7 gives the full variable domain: DAMVIQNPRYQVTQFGKPVTLSCSQTLNHNVMYWYQQKSSQAPKLLFHYYDKDFNNEADTPDNFQSRRPNTSFCFLDIRSPGLGDTAMYLCATSSPSGRVPYEQHFGPGTRLTVT.

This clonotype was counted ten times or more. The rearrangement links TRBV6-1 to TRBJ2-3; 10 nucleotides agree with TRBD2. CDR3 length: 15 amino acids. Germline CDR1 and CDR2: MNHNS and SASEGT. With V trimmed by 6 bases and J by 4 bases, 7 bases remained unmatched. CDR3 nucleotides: TGTGCCAGCAGCCCCCCGGGACTAGCGCCAGATACGCAGTATTTT. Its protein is CASSPPGLAPDTQYF.

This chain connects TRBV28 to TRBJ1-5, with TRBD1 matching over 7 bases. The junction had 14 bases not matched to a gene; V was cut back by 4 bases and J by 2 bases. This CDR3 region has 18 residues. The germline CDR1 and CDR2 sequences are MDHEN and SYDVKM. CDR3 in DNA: TGTGCCAGCAGTTCGTTCTTGCTGCAGGGGGAAGGCAATCAGCCCCAGCATTTT. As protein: CASSSFLLQGEGNQPQHF. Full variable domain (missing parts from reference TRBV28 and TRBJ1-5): DVKVTQSSRYLVKRTGEKVFLECVQDMDHENMFWYRQDPGLGLRLIYFSYDVKMKEKGDIPEGYSVSREKKERFSLILESASTNQTSMYLCASSSFLLQGEGNQPQHFGDGTRLSIL.

This CDR3 reads CASSHTEGTNEKLFF. In DNA, the CDR3 is TGTGCCAGCAGCCATACGGAGGGAACTAATGAAAAACTGTTTTTT. V gene TRBV7-2 combines with J gene TRBJ1-4; D is ambiguous. V gave up 5 bases and J gave up 1 base, with 11 bases separating them. The germline CDR1 and CDR2 sequences are SGHTA and FQGNSA. The CDR3 length is 15 residues.

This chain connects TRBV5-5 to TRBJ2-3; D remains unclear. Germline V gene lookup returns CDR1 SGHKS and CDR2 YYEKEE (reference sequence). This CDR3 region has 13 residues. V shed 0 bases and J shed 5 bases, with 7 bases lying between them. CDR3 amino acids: CASSLVQRDTQYF. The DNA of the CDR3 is TGTGCCAGCAGCTTGGTCCAGCGAGATACGCAGTATTTT. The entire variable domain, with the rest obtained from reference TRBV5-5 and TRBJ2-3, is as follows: DAGVTQSPTHLIKTRGQQVTLRCSPISGHKSVSWYQQVLGQGPQFIFQYYEKEERGRGNFPDRFSARQFPNYSSELNVNALLLGDSALYLCASSLVQRDTQYFGPGTRLTVL.

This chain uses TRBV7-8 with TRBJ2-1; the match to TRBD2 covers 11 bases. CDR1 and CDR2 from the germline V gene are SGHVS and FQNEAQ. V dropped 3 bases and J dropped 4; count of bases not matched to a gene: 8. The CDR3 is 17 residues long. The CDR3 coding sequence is TGTGCCAGCAGCTTTCGCCGACTAGCGGGGCGGTACAATGAGCAGTTCTTC. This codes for CASSFRRLAGRYNEQFF. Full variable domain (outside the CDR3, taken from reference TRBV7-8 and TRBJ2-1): GAGVSQSPRYKVAKRGQDVALRCDPISGHVSLFWYQQALGQGPEFLTYFQNEAQLDKSGLPSDRFFAERPEGSVSTLKIQRTQQEDSAVYLCASSFRRLAGRYNEQFFGPGTRLTVL.

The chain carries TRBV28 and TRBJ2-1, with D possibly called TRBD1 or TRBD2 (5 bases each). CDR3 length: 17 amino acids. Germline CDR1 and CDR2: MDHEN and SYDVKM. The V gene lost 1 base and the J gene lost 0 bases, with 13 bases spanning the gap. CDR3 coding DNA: TGTGCCAGCAGTTTATTTGACGGGGCGGTCTCCTACAATGAGCAGTTCTTC. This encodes CASSLFDGAVSYNEQFF.

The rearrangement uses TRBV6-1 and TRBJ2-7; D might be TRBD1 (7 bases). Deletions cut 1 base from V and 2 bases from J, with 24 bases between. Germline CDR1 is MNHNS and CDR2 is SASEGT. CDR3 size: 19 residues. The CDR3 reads CASSEESLGAGGPPYEQYF. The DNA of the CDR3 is TGTGCCAGCAGTGAAGAGTCGTTGGGAGCAGGGGGGCCCCCCTACGAGCAGTACTTC.

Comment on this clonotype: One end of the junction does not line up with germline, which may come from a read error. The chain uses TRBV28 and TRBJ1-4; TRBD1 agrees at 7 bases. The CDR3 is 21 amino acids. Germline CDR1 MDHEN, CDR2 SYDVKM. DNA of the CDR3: TGTGCCAGCAGTTTCCTGGAGACAGGGTCGTTCATTGGGGCAACTAATGAAAAACTGTGTTTT. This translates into CASSFLETGSFIGATNEKLCF. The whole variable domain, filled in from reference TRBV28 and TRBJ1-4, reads DVKVTQSSRYLVKRTGEKVFLECVQDMDHENMFWYRQDPGLGLRLIYFSYDVKMKEKGDIPEGYSVSREKKERFSLILESASTNQTSMYLCASSFLETGSFIGATNEKLCFGSGTQLSVL.

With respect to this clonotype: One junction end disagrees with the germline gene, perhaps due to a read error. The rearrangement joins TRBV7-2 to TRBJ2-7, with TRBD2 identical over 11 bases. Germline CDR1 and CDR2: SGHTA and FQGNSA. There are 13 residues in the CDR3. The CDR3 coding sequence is TGTGCCAGCAGCCCGGGACTAGCGGTAGCTGTGCACTTC. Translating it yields CASSPGLAVAVHF.

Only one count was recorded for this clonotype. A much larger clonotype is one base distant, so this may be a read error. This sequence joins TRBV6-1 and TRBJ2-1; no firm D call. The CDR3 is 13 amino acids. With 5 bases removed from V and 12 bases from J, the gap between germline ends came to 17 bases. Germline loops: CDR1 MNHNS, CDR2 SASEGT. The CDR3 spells CASSLNSATVQFF. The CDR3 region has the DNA TGTGCCAGCAGTTTAAATTCGGCAACTGTGCAGTTCTTC.

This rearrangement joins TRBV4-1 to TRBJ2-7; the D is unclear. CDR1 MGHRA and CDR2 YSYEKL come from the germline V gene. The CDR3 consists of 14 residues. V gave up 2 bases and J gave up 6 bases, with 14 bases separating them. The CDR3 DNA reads TGCGCCAGCAGCCAATTAGGGAAGGCCCCCGAGCAGTACTTC. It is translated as CASSQLGKAPEQYF.

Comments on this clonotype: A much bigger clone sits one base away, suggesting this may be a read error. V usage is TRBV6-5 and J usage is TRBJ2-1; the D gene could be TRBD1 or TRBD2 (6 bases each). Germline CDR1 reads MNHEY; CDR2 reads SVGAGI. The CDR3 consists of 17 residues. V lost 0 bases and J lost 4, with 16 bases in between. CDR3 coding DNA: TGTGCCAGCAGTTACTCCGTTGGGGGGCTCAGGTACAATGAGCAGTTCTTC. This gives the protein CASSYSVGGLRYNEQFF.